These 30 T cell receptor beta chains were all obtained from the same sample, sequenced in a study of blood T cell repertoires in COVID-19. Produced via immunoSEQ multiplex PCR; TCRdb's table is partial and in-frame only. The table records roughly 320,000 clones, approximately 90% of them present only once. Sequencing was carried out using peripheral blood. Receptors were obtained from a woman in her 50s with COVID-19, enrolled during active disease.

The CDR3 spells CASSQQGLAGGETQYF. Written as DNA, the CDR3 is TGCGCCAGCAGCCAACAAGGACTAGCGGGAGGGGAGACCCAGTACTTC. This rearrangement joins TRBV4-3 to TRBJ2-5, with 15 bases matching TRBD2. This CDR3 contains 16 residues. The V gene end was trimmed by 2 bases and the J gene end by 5 bases; junction bases not matched to a gene: 3. Germline V gene data show CDR1 as LGHNA and CDR2 as YSLEER.

V is TRBV10-2 and J is TRBJ2-6; D might be TRBD1 (5 bases). The CDR3 has 16 amino acids. Germline V lookup: CDR1 WSHSY, CDR2 SAAADI. Trimming cost V 8 bases and J 0 bases, with 14 bases left between them. For the CDR3, the DNA is TGCGCCAGCGGGGCAGCATCTTTCTCTGGGGCCAACGTCCTGACTTTC. As protein: CASGAASFSGANVLTF.

The chain uses TRBV7-2 and TRBJ1-1; D remains ambiguous. Trimming took off 1 base at V and 11 bases at J, with 14 bases between the two ends. The CDR3 is 13 amino acids. In germline, CDR1 is SGHTA, CDR2 FQGNSA. The CDR3 DNA reads as TGTGCCAGCAGCTTAGTTCTGACTGAGGCGGCTTTCTTT. Amino acid sequence: CASSLVLTEAAFF.

This clone was counted a single time. The chain uses TRBV11-2 and TRBJ2-1; the D is unclear. The V gene lost 1 base and the J gene lost 10 bases, with 8 bases spanning the gap. This CDR3 contains 12 residues. Germline CDR1 and CDR2: SGHAT and FQNNGV. The CDR3 spells CASSLGGSEQFF. The CDR3 bases are TGTGCCAGCAGCTTAGGAGGTAGCGAGCAGTTCTTC.

The chain carries TRBV4-2 and TRBJ1-5; a possible D gene is TRBD1 (5 bases). CDR3 length: 15 residues. Trimming took 3 bases from V and 5 from J, leaving 14 bases between them. Germline values: CDR1 LGHNA, CDR2 YNFKEQ. CDR3 sequence: CASSHSRQRDQPQHF. The CDR3 bases are TGTGCCAGCAGCCACTCACGACAGCGGGATCAGCCCCAGCATTTT.

The rearrangement joins TRBV29-1 to TRBJ2-5; TRBD2 agrees at 13 bases. J lost 5 bases, V lost 4 bases, and 1 base had no gene match. The CDR3 covers 13 residues. Germline CDR1 SQVTM, CDR2 ANQGSEA. The CDR3 coding sequence is TGCAGCGTTGGGACTAGCGGGAGTGAGACCCAGTACTTC. Translating gives CSVGTSGSETQYF.

The J gene is TRBJ2-7, the V gene TRBV5-4, with TRBD2 matching over 15 bases. Trimming cost V 3 bases and J 4 bases; bases outside gene matches: 11. The CDR3 is 18 amino acids. CDR1 is SGHNT and CDR2 is YYREEE in the germline V gene (reference sequence). CDR3 coding DNA: TGTGCCAGCAGCTCCCACCCCTCCGGGACTAGCGGGAGGTACGAGCAGTACTTC. Protein product: CASSSHPSGTSGRYEQYF.

The chain couples TRBV2 to TRBJ1-2, with D possibly TRBD1 on 5 matching bases. This CDR3 has 14 residues. V gave up 7 bases and J gave up 6 bases, with 18 bases separating them. From germline, CDR1 is SNHLY and CDR2 FYNNEI. The CDR3 sequence is CASIRTLQADGYTF. The CDR3 nucleotides are TGTGCCAGCATTCGAACGTTACAGGCAGATGGCTACACCTTC.

This chain connects TRBV5-4 to TRBJ1-2, with 7 bases identical to TRBD1. The CDR3 is 15 amino acids. The ends lost 4 bases at V and 8 bases at J; junction bases unmatched: 14. Looked up from germline, CDR1 is SGHNT and CDR2 is YYREEE (reference sequence). The CDR3 loop reads CASSTGDSLSQGYTF. CDR3 bases: TGTGCCAGCAGCACCGGGGACAGCCTATCTCAAGGCTACACCTTC.

The V call is TRBV12-3 or TRBV12-4, the J call TRBJ1-1; D is undetermined. V was trimmed by 3 bases and J by 3 bases, leaving 5 bases between them. This CDR3 region has 12 residues. This CDR3 is CASSFADTEAFF. CDR3 DNA: TGTGCCAGCAGTTTCGCGGACACTGAAGCTTTCTTT.

This clone is a singleton in its sample. In this CDR3 the conserved last residue, phenylalanine or tryptophan, is missing, so a read error is likely. The DNA is left out, because the CDR3 cannot be placed on it with certainty; the CDR3 is given as TCRdb lists it. This sequence joins TRBV15 and TRBJ2-4; the table's TRBD2 call for D was not verified on the DNA. The CDR3 spans 14 residues, counting both ends. The germline V gene has CDR1 LNHNV and CDR2 YYDKDF (reference sequence). CDR3 amino acids: CATSRGRASGELSV.

The rearrangement links TRBV6-5 to TRBJ1-1; 10 bases line up with TRBD1. Trimming took 7 bases from V and 6 from J; bases not matched to a gene: 5. The CDR3 runs to 13 residues. Germline lookup yields CDR1 MNHEY and CDR2 SVGAGI. The CDR3 DNA is TGTGCCAGCACCGACAGGGGGCCGGCTGAAGCTTTCTTT. The encoded protein is CASTDRGPAEAFF.

The rearrangement uses TRBV12-2 and TRBJ2-7; the D call TRBD2 from the table was never checked on the DNA. TRBV12-2 is given as a pseudogene. This CDR3 is built from 13 residues. CDR3 DNA: TGTGCAAGTCGCCCGGCCGCTAGCTACGAGCAGTACTTC. It encodes CASRPAASYEQYF.

The chain recombines TRBV2 with TRBJ2-2, with TRBD2 as a possible D gene (5 bases). Deletions cut 5 bases from V and 7 bases from J, with 11 bases between. The germline gives CDR1 SNHLY, CDR2 FYNNEI. The CDR3 consists of 13 residues. CDR3 amino acids: CASSYNGVGELFF. The CDR3 coding sequence is TGTGCCAGCAGTTATAACGGGGTCGGGGAGCTGTTTTTT. The full variable domain, its missing parts supplied by reference TRBV2 and TRBJ2-2, is EPEVTQTPSHQVTQMGQEVILRCVPISNHLYFYWYRQILGQKVEFLVSFYNNEISEKSEIFDDQFSVERPDGSNFTLKIRSTKLEDSAMYFCASSYNGVGELFFGEGSRLTVL.

V and J are TRBV6-1 and TRBJ1-2; a weak D match, TRBD1 (6 bases). Germline CDR1 reads MNHNS; CDR2 reads SASEGT. The ends were cut back, 3 bases at V and 5 bases at J, with 22 bases in the middle. CDR3 length: 17 amino acids. CDR3 protein: CASSDPAGGRVGYGYTF. CDR3 nucleotide sequence: TGTGCCAGCAGTGACCCCGCGGGGGGGCGAGTTGGGTATGGCTACACCTTC.

In regard to this clone: The junction and the germline gene differ at one end; a read error may be behind it. The genes are TRBV6-4 and TRBJ2-5, with TRBD1 matching 12 bases. Germline V CDR1 and CDR2: MRHNA, SNTAGT. The CDR3 is 12 amino acids. The CDR3 sequence is CASSPGQGAKDF. Here the CDR3 DNA reads TGTGCCAGCAGTCCGGGACAGGGGGCCAAGGACTTC.

The rearrangement joins TRBV7-9 to TRBJ2-1; 11 positions agree with TRBD2. The V gene end was trimmed by 5 bases and the J gene end by 5 bases; junction bases not matched to a gene: 5. This CDR3 comprises 15 residues. Germline CDR1 is SEHNR and CDR2 is FQNEAQ (reference sequence). In DNA, the CDR3 is TGTGCCAGCAGCACAGCGACTAGCGGGAACAATGAGCAGTTCTTC. Residues: CASSTATSGNNEQFF.

The rearrangement uses TRBV19 and TRBJ2-2; D unclear. V was pared by 5 bases and J by 7 bases, with 5 bases between. Germline values: CDR1 LNHDA, CDR2 SQIVND (reference sequence). The CDR3 runs 11 residues. The CDR3 reads CASSLYGELFF. The CDR3 DNA reads TGTGCCAGTAGTTTATACGGGGAGCTGTTTTTT.

The chain carries TRBV5-1 and TRBJ2-2; 7 bases agree with TRBD1. This CDR3 comprises 14 residues. V lost 4 bases to trimming and J lost 7 bases; unmatched junction nucleotides: 7. Germline CDR1 SGHRS, CDR2 YFSETQ. The CDR3 here is CASSRQGLGGELFF. The CDR3 nucleotides are TGCGCCAGCAGCCGACAGGGTTTGGGCGGGGAGCTGTTTTTT.

The chain joins TRBV28 to TRBJ2-6, with TRBD1 matching 12 bases. CDR3 length: 19 residues. Germline loops: CDR1 MDHEN, CDR2 SYDVKM. Losses at the gene ends were 2 bases for V and 0 bases for J; bases not matched to a gene: 5. CDR3 region: CASSLLLGQGASGANVLTF. CDR3 in DNA: TGTGCCAGCAGTTTACTTTTGGGACAGGGGGCCTCTGGGGCCAACGTCCTGACTTTC.

The chain recombines TRBV3-1 (or the pseudogene TRBV3-2) with TRBJ2-7; D unclear. The CDR3 runs to 16 residues. With 4 bases removed from V and 1 base from J, the gap between germline ends came to 17 bases. Germline V gene lookup returns CDR1 LGHDT and CDR2 YNNKEL (reference sequence). The CDR3 coding sequence is TGTGCCAGCAGCCGGCGAGGTCGCGAGGTGTCCTACGAGCAGTACTTC. The encoded protein is CASSRRGREVSYEQYF.

J is TRBJ1-1 and V is TRBV9; no firm D call. Germline assignment: CDR1 SGDLS and CDR2 YYNGEE. The CDR3 is made up of 13 amino acids. The germline V and J ends were trimmed by 0 bases and 3 bases, with 6 bases remaining between them. The CDR3 DNA reads as TGTGCCAGCAGCGTAGACGAGTACACTGAAGCTTTCTTT. This codes for CASSVDEYTEAFF.

This clone was counted a single time. This chain connects TRBV5-5 to TRBJ2-5; D remains ambiguous. Germline-derived CDR1 and CDR2 are SGHKS and YYEKEE (reference sequence). This CDR3 is 14 amino acids long. Trimming shortened V by 1 base and J by 5 bases, and 12 bases separated the two germline ends. The CDR3 DNA reads TGTGCCAGCAGCTTGTATCGAGCCGTGGAGACCCAGTACTTC. It specifies CASSLYRAVETQYF.

This clone came up a few times. This chain links TRBV29-1 with TRBJ2-7; D not resolved. The CDR3 loop spans 13 amino acids. Germline CDR1 reads SQVTM; CDR2 reads ANQGSEA. V dropped 4 bases and J dropped 2 bases, with 12 bases sitting between them. CDR3 sequence reads: CSVVANAPYEQYF. DNA of the CDR3: TGCAGCGTTGTAGCCAACGCCCCCTACGAGCAGTACTTC.

This clone was counted once. The chain is built from TRBV19 and TRBJ2-1; 9 bases align to TRBD2. V trimming: 7 bases; J trimming: 5 bases; junction bases outside the gene matches: 12. Germline V lookup: CDR1 LNHDA, CDR2 SQIVND (reference sequence). This CDR3 contains 16 residues. The CDR3 protein is CASTQIQAGGNNEQFF. The DNA of the CDR3 is TGTGCCAGTACCCAAATTCAAGCGGGAGGAAACAATGAGCAGTTCTTC.

A single count supports this clone. The chain links TRBV24-1 to TRBJ2-7; D unclear. Germline V gives CDR1 KGHDR, CDR2 SFDVKD. The CDR3 loop spans 14 amino acids. Deletions cut 10 bases from V and 0 bases from J, with 15 bases between. The CDR3 reads CATSPIAHSYEQYF. The CDR3 nucleotides are TGTGCCACTTCACCCATAGCACACTCCTACGAGCAGTACTTC.

This chain uses TRBV19 with TRBJ2-3; 7 bases map to TRBD2. CDR3 size: 14 residues. Trimming cost V 11 bases and J 1 base; bases outside gene matches: 9. The germline V gene has CDR1 LNHDA and CDR2 SQIVND (reference sequence). CDR3 residues: CAVGSGLGTDTQYF. The CDR3 DNA is TGTGCCGTGGGGTCTGGACTAGGCACAGATACGCAGTATTTT.

V is TRBV3-1 (or the pseudogene TRBV3-2) and J is TRBJ2-7; TRBD1 is a possible D gene (6 bases). The V gene's germline CDR1 is LGHDT and CDR2 YNNKEL (reference sequence). CDR3 length: 16 residues. The V end was cut by 2 bases, the J end by 0 bases, with 14 bases between. CDR3 sequence reads: CASSQLGQQNSYEQYF. The CDR3 coding sequence is TGTGCCAGCAGCCAATTAGGACAGCAAAACTCCTACGAGCAGTACTTC.

This clone was observed once. This chain links TRBV30 with TRBJ2-1; 9 nucleotides agree with TRBD2. Trimming at V came to 7 bases and at J to 0 bases, leaving 7 bases not matched to a gene. Germline V gene sequence: CDR1 GTSNPN, CDR2 SVGIG (reference sequence). The CDR3 spans 15 residues. In DNA form, the CDR3 reads TGTGCCTTCCTAGCGGGATTGAGCTCCTACAATGAGCAGTTCTTC. Its translation is CAFLAGLSSYNEQFF.

The CDR3 bases are TGTGCCAGTAGTACCCCACCGGGACTTTCTGAAGCTTTCTTT. It codes for CASSTPPGLSEAFF. This sequence joins TRBV19 and TRBJ1-1; D is possibly TRBD1 (5 bases). The germline V gene has CDR1 LNHDA and CDR2 SQIVND (reference sequence). This CDR3 contains 14 residues. The V end lost 4 bases, the J end lost 6 bases, and 15 bases lay between the germline ends.